This T cell receptor (beta chain) was sequenced in a study of shared clonotypes between healthy human individuals. Overall study results and limits: The study found roughly 5% of naive CD4 clonotypes shared across several donors.

On this clone itself: Its antigen is not known.

CD45RO-negative cells were positively selected for CCR7, leaving out terminally differentiated effector memory CD45RA+ cells. Only Caucasian adults living in Nashville, Tennessee served as donors. Replicate PCRs for sorted subsets used approximately 220 ng DNA; this equaled some 30,000 T cell genomes. Assay used: immunoSEQ multiplex PCR; TCRdb lists only in-frame clones, some missing. Of roughly 590,000 clones in the sample, 95% were seen once. Germline CDR1 reads SGHRS; CDR2 reads YFSETQ. The CDR3 spans 12 residues. The ends lost 4 bases at V and 6 bases at J; junction bases unmatched: 2. The chain links TRBV5-1 to TRBJ2-7; the match to TRBD1 covers 9 bases. This sequence originates from a woman in her twenties or thirties in good health. The sequencing sample was made of naive CD8+ T cells sorted from blood. The DNA of the CDR3 is TGCGCCAGCAGCATGACAGGGGGCGAGCAGTACTTC. Amino acid sequence: CASSMTGGEQYF. Based on the CDR3 plus reference TRBV5-1 and TRBJ2-7, the full variable domain is KAGVTQTPRYLIKTRGQQVTLSCSPISGHRSVSWYQQTPGQGLQFLFEYFSETQRNKGNFPGRFSGRQFSNSRSEMNVSTLELGDSALYLCASSMTGGEQYFGPGTRLTVT.